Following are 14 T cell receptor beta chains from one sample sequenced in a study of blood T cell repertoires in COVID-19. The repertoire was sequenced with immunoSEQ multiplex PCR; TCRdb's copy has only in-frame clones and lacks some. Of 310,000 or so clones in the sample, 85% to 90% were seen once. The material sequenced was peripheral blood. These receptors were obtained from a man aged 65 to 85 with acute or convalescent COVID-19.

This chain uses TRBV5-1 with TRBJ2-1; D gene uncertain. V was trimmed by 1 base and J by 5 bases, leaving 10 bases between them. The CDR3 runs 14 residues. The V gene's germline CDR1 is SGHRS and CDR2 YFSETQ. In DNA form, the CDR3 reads TGCGCCAGCAGCTTGTCCGGCCAGGACAATGAGCAGTTCTTC. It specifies CASSLSGQDNEQFF.

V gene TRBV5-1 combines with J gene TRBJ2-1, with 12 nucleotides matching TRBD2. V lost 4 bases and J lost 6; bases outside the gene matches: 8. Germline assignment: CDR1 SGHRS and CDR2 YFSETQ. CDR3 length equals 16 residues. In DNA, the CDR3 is TGCGCCAGCAGCCCGAAGACTAGCGGGAGCCCCAATGAGCAGTTCTTC. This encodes CASSPKTSGSPNEQFF. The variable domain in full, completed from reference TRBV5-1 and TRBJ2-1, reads KAGVTQTPRYLIKTRGQQVTLSCSPISGHRSVSWYQQTPGQGLQFLFEYFSETQRNKGNFPGRFSGRQFSNSRSEMNVSTLELGDSALYLCASSPKTSGSPNEQFFGPGTRLTVL.

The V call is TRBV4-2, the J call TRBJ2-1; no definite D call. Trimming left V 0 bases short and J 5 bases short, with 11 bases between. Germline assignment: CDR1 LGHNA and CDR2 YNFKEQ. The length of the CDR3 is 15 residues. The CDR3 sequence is CASSQDWAPDNEQFF. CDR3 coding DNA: TGTGCCAGCAGCCAAGATTGGGCACCGGACAATGAGCAGTTCTTC.

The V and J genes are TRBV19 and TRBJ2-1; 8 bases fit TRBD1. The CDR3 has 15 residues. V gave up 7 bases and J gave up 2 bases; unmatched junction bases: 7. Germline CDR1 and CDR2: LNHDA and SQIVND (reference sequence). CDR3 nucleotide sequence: TGTGCCAGTAACCCGACAGGGGTTCCCTACAATGAGCAGTTCTTC. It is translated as CASNPTGVPYNEQFF.

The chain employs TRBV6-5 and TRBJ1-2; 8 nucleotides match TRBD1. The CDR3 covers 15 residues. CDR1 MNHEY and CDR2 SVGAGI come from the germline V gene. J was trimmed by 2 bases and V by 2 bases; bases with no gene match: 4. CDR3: CASSYQYRGNYGYTF. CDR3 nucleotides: TGTGCCAGCAGTTACCAATACAGGGGGAACTATGGCTACACCTTC.

The CDR3 reads CATSRANRVLWYNEQFF. The CDR3 DNA reads TGTGCCACCAGCAGAGCGAACAGGGTCCTATGGTACAATGAGCAGTTCTTC. V gene TRBV15 combines with J gene TRBJ2-1; possibly TRBD1 for D (6 bases). The V gene's germline CDR1 is LNHNV and CDR2 YYDKDF (reference sequence). This CDR3 is built from 17 residues. V was clipped by 1 base and J by 4 bases, with 17 bases between them.

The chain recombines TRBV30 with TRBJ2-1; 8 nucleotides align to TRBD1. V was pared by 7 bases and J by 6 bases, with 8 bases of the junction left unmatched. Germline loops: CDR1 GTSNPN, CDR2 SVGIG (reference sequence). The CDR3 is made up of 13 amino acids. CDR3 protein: CASYRGSGNEQFF. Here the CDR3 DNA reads TGTGCCTCTTACAGGGGGTCGGGCAATGAGCAGTTCTTC.

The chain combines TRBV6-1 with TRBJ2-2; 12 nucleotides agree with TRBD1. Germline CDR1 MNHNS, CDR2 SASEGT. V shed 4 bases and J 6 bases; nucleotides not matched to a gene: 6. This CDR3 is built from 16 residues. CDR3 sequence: CASSGAGTGGPGELFF. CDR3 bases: TGTGCCAGCAGTGGAGCCGGGACAGGGGGCCCCGGGGAGCTGTTTTTT.

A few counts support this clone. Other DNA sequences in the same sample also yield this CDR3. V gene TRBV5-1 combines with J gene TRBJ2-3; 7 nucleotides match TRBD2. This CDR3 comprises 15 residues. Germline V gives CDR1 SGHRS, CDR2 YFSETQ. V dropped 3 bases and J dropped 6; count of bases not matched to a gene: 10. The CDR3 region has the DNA TGCGCCAGCAGCTGGGGCGCGGGGGTCACGGATACGCAGTATTTT. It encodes CASSWGAGVTDTQYF.

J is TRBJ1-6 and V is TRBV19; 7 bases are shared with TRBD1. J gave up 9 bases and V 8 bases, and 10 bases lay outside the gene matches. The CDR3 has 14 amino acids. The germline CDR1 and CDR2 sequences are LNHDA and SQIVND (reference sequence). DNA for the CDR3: TGTGCCAGTTCGCCTGCCAACAGGGGTTCACCCCTCCACTTT. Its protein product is CASSPANRGSPLHF.

CDR3 loop: CASSFFLRGLAGEQYF. CDR3 coding DNA: TGTGCCAGCAGTTTTTTCCTCAGGGGACTAGCGGGCGAGCAGTACTTC. The chain carries TRBV27 and TRBJ2-7; 12 nucleotides match TRBD2. CDR1 and CDR2 from the germline V gene are MNHEY and SMNVEV (reference sequence). V lost 3 bases and J lost 6; bases outside the gene matches: 9. The CDR3 loop spans 16 amino acids.

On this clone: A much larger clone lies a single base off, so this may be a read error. The CDR3, as DNA: TGTGCCAGCAGCTTGGACAGGGCCGAAAAACTGTTTTTT. Translating gives CASSLDRAEKLFF. The chain joins TRBV7-2 to TRBJ1-4, with 8 bases aligning to TRBD1. The CDR3 loop spans 13 amino acids. V shed 3 bases and J 8 bases; nucleotides not matched to a gene: 2. Germline CDR1 and CDR2: SGHTA and FQGNSA.

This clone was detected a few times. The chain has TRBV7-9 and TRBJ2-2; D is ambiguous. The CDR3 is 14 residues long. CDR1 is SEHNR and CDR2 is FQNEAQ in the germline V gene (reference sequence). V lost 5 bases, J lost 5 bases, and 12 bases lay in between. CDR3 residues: CASSHIPVTGELFF. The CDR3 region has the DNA TGTGCCAGCAGCCATATACCAGTGACCGGGGAGCTGTTTTTT.

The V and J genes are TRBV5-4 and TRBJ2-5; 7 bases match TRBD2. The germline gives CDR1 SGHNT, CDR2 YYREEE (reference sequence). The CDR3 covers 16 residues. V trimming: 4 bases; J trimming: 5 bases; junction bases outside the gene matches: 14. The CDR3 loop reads CASSPPRTSGLETQYF. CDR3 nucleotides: TGTGCCAGCAGCCCTCCAAGGACTAGTGGGCTTGAGACCCAGTACTTC.